This T cell receptor beta chain was documented in a study of T-cell reconstitution after alpha-beta-depleted transplantation in children. The V gene lost 6 bases and the J gene lost 6 bases, with 11 bases spanning the gap. This CDR3 comprises 13 residues. Germline-derived CDR1 and CDR2 are MDHEN and SYDVKM. Study-level results: In patients about two months after transplant, alpha-beta T cells reportedly arose from several hundred expanded graft clones. Recipient T cells and thymic progenitors that survived were the source of the high TCRbeta diversity seen at day 60 in some patients. T-cell numbers and diversity one year post-transplant derived largely from freshly generated T cells.

Comment on this clonotype: The antigen is not known.

A library of TCRbeta sequences, prepared with unique molecular identifiers, was generated. Using its own MiXCR run on the PCR reads, TCRdb lists one record per CDR3 protein. The table has 450,000 to 700,000 distinct CDR3 sequences, 27% seen once. The chain couples TRBV28 to TRBJ2-2; tentatively, D is TRBD2 (6 bases). Sequencing used PBMCs, obtained before TCRalphabeta/CD19-depleted stem cell transplant. This receptor was obtained from a boy under two years old with Wiskott-Aldrich syndrome, due to receive a stem cell transplant. Written as DNA, the CDR3 is TGTGCCAGCAGGCGACTAGTCCCCGGGGAGCTGTTTTTT. The encoded protein is CASRRLVPGELFF.